This T cell receptor beta chain came from a study of blood T cell repertoires in COVID-19. At the level of the study: There were acute and convalescent COVID-19 samples, and they came from the United States, Italy and Spain.

Some clones are missing from TCRdb's copy, which holds only in-frame ones; the method was immunoSEQ multiplex PCR. This table holds 130,000 to 150,000 clones, about nine tenths found once. With 6 bases clipped from V and 4 bases from J, the junction kept 9 bases outside the gene matches. Germline lookup yields CDR1 LGHDT and CDR2 YNNKEL (reference sequence). This CDR3 region has 16 residues. The V call is TRBV3-1 (or the pseudogene TRBV3-2), the J call TRBJ2-2, with 9 positions matching TRBD2. The clonotype was recovered from a human donor in a cohort sampled during active COVID-19. Specimen: peripheral blood. The CDR3 here is CASRSGREGITGELFF. DNA for the CDR3: TGTGCCAGCAGGAGTGGGCGGGAGGGAATCACCGGGGAGCTGTTTTTT.